A selection of T cell receptor beta chains follows, all from one sample in a study of beta chain features in type 1 diabetes. TCRdb's table, derived via immunoSEQ multiplex PCR, lists solely in-frame clones and lacks some. The data hold some 150,000 clones, with about 9.1% observed a single time. Sequenced material: central memory CD4+ T cells from blood. The receptors shown here come from a middle-aged woman in good health. Both conserved end residues are part of each CDR3. A D gene is named only where the DNA matches it firmly. A clone size is listed for some rows: how often the clone was seen (once, few, many), or a class if it is expanded.

>NA|TRBV27|few|TRBJ2-5
CASRLWTEQETQYF
>TRBD2|TRBV5-4|NA|TRBJ2-5
CASSLASGGDEETQYF
>NA|TRBV15|once|TRBJ1-2
CATSRDAGKDYGYTF
>NA|TRBV9|few|TRBJ1-5
CASSQGVGNQPQHF
>TRBD1|TRBV4-2|few|TRBJ1-5
CASSQLGQGMYQPQHF
>TRBD2|TRBV5-4|NA|TRBJ2-2
CASSFGTSGGLTGELFF
>NA|TRBV6-5|NA|TRBJ2-3
CASTGSNTDTQYF
>NA|TRBV5-4|many|TRBJ2-3
CASSSGEDTQYF
>TRBD2|TRBV7-2|few|TRBJ2-3
CASSLGGGGVTDTQYF
>TRBD2|TRBV7-9|NA|TRBJ2-5
CASSVTSGGAGETQYF
>TRBD1|TRBV6-5|many|TRBJ2-7
CASSGTGSSYEQYF
>NA|TRBV6-6|NA|TRBJ1-1
CASSRKTAGTGTEAFF